Below are 4 T cell receptor beta chains sequenced from a single sample in a study of blood T cells in healthy people across ages. Together with a sample-barcoded 5' primer, a J-beta primer mix was included in a second PCR lasting about 6 to 11 cycles. TCRdb reprocessed the 5' RACE reads with MiXCR, giving one entry per CDR3 protein. The sample has 1,800,000 or so distinct CDR3 sequences; around 40% are singletons. The source material was blood. These receptors all come from a human donor in good health.

This clonotype has more than one count but fewer than ten. This may be a read error: a much more frequent sequence differs by one nucleotide. The rearrangement uses TRBV3-1 and TRBJ2-1, with D perhaps TRBD1 (5 bases). Germline CDR1 is LGHDT and CDR2 is YNNKEL (reference sequence). V shed 1 base and J shed 6 bases, with 7 bases lying between them. CDR3 length: 13 amino acids. The CDR3, as DNA: TGTGCCAGCAGCCAAGGACAGTTCAATGAGCAGTTCTTC. Amino acid sequence: CASSQGQFNEQFF.

This chain links TRBV20-1 with TRBJ1-5; TRBD1 might be the D (6 bases). Germline assignment: CDR1 DFQATT and CDR2 SNEGSKA (reference sequence). With 4 bases removed from V and 3 bases from J, the gap between germline ends came to 10 bases. The length of the CDR3 is 13 residues. In DNA form, the CDR3 reads TGCAGTGCTACACGGGACAACAATCAGCCCCAGCATTTT. This codes for CSATRDNNQPQHF.

Only a few counts were recorded for this clonotype. A much larger clone lies one base from this, so it may be a read error. The V and J genes are TRBV24-1 and TRBJ2-3; D ambiguous. This CDR3 is 11 amino acids long. The V end was cut by 3 bases, the J end by 4 bases, with 1 base between. The germline V gene has CDR1 KGHDR and CDR2 SFDVKD. The CDR3 region has the DNA TGTGCCACCAGTGATCCAGATACGCAGTATTTT. The encoded protein is CATSDPDTQYF.

The table lists this clonotype with a few counts. J is TRBJ2-3 and V is TRBV12-3 or TRBV12-4; 14 positions agree with TRBD2. The CDR3 totals 19 residues. Unmatched junction bases numbered 11, after V lost 6 bases and J lost 0 bases. The DNA for the CDR3 is TGTGCCAGCAGCCTCGGACTAGCGGGGGGCCTCCCGAGCACAGATACGCAGTATTTT. Translated, it gives CASSLGLAGGLPSTDTQYF.